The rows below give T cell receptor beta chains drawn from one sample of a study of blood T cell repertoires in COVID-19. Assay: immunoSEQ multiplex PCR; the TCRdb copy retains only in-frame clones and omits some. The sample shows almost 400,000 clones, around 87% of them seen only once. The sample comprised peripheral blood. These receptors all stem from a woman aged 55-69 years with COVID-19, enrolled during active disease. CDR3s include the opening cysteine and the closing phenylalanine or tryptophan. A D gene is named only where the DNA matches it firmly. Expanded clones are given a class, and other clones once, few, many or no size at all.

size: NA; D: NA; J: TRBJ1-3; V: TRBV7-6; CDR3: CASRPTGDF; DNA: TGTGCCAGCAGACCCACGGGAGATTTT
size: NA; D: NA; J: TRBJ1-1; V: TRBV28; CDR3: CASSTRTEAFF; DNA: TGTGCCAGCAGTACGCGGACAGAAGCTTTCTTT
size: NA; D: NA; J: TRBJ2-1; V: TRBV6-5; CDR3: CASSPSRGYEQFF; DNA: TGTGCCAGCAGTCCGAGTAGGGGGTATGAGCAGTTCTTC
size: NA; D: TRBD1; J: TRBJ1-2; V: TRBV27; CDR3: CASSSAGTGGTGGYTF; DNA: TGTGCCAGCAGTTCCGCCGGGACAGGGGGCACAGGTGGCTACACCTTC
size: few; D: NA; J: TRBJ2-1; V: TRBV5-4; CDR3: CASSLYGNEQFF; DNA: TGTGCCAGCAGCTTGTACGGCAATGAGCAGTTCTTC
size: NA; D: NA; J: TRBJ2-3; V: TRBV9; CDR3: CASSGRASLSDTQYF; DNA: TGTGCCAGCAGCGGTCGGGCTAGCTTATCAGATACGCAGTATTTT
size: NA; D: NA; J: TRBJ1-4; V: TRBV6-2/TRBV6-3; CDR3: CASSYSTARAGRKLFF; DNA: TGTGCCAGCAGTTACTCCACCGCCAGGGCCGGGCGAAAACTGTTTTTT
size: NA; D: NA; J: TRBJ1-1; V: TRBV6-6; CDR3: CASTPTEGPVTEAFF; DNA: TGTGCCAGCACCCCAACCGAGGGTCCCGTCACTGAAGCTTTCTTT
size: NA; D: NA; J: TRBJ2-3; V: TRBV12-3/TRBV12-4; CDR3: CASSSTVSTQYF; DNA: TGTGCCAGCAGTTCGACAGTCTCTACGCAGTATTTT
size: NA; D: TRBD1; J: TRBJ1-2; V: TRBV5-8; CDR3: CASSRGQSSNYGYTF; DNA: TGTGCCAGCAGCCGGGGACAGAGTTCTAACTATGGCTACACCTTC